The clone carrying this TCR beta chain has a handful of counts. Its antigen is unidentified. This entry is derived from a study of cytomegalovirus exposure and HLA in healthy donors. The PCR used 60 Vbeta and 13 Jbeta primers. Per the original data handling: In a later analysis, of 80 million or so unique beta chains, roughly 10 million appeared in at least two donors. Sequenced by immunoSEQ multiplex PCR; TCRdb stores in-frame clones only, minus some. V, J and clone size reflect that table, while D and trimming were determined from the DNA. The sample has roughly 200,000 clones; 70% are singletons. Germline values: CDR1 SGHAT, CDR2 FQNNGV. V lost 3 bases and J lost 10; bases outside the gene matches: 20. The CDR3 totals 19 residues. Study findings and constraints: TCR beta chains associated with HLA were, in a later analysis, more clonally expanded than equally common others. In a later analysis, V- and J-gene trimming of beta chains associated with a DCLRE1C missense variant, replicated independently.

This TCR was sampled from a middle-aged man in good health and CMV-seropositive. The genes are TRBV11-2 and TRBJ1-4, with 10 bases that match TRBD1. The sample comprised PBMCs. The CDR3 loop is CASSFTGTGVFNVGGKLFF. The CDR3 DNA sequence: TGTGCCAGCAGCTTCACCGGGACAGGGGTCTTTAATGTCGGGGGAAAACTGTTTTTT.